This TCR beta chain was observed in a study of T cell responses to AZD1222 COVID-19 vaccine. General study points: The breadth and depth of Spike-specific TCRs increased once two AZD1222 doses had been given. Most donors were white British, females outnumbered males, and clonal diversity was possibly underestimated.

For this clone: Its antigen remains unidentified.

The CDR3 covers 15 residues. Per germline, CDR1 MNHEY and CDR2 SMNVEV (reference sequence). V was trimmed by 0 bases and J by 4 bases, leaving 11 bases between them. The table came from immunoSEQ multiplex PCR; TCRdb's copy has only in-frame clones and leaves some out. There are 130,000 or so clones in the sample; 80% to 90% occur only once, and approximately 3.3% lies in the top ten. This TCR derives from an adult in good health. The chain recombines TRBV27 with TRBJ2-3, with unresolved D. The sequenced sample was peripheral blood, obtained on day 0 of AZD1222 vaccination. CDR3 residues: CASSLSIYIPDTQYF. DNA for the CDR3: TGTGCCAGCAGTTTATCGATCTACATCCCAGATACGCAGTATTTT.